The present entry profiles one T cell receptor (beta chain) with its context. TCRdb reprocessed the 5' RACE reads via MiXCR and lists one record per CDR3 protein. The sample consists of more than 200,000 distinct CDR3 sequences, around 10% of them appearing once. Germline V gene lookup returns CDR1 SGHAT and CDR2 FQNNGV. V shed 1 base and J shed 0 bases, with 22 bases lying between them. The CDR3 has 19 residues. This sample is part of a study of identical twins. V and J are TRBV11-2 and TRBJ2-7; D is perhaps TRBD1 or TRBD2 (6 bases each). The sample taken for sequencing was memory (CD45RO+) T cells sorted from blood. This clonotype originated in a woman under 30 in good health. CDR3 sequence (DNA): TGTGCCAGCAGCTTAGGGAGCCCAGGAGGGGGGATCCTCTCCTACGAGCAGTACTTC. Translating gives CASSLGSPGGGILSYEQYF.